The subject of this entry is one T cell receptor beta chain. Its specificity is unknown. The sample is drawn from a study of T cells in localized non-small cell lung cancer. This table comes from immunoSEQ multiplex PCR, and its TCRdb copy is limited to in-frame clones, with some not included. The data contain 15,000 to 20,000 clones, approximately 80% of them singletons. Study-wide findings and caveats: Elevated circulating T cell density in blood was associated with longer overall survival. Because only a single region of the tumor was sequenced, heterogeneity remains possible. Tumor showed lower T cell clonality than uninvolved adjacent lung, where it was highest.

Germline V gene sequence: CDR1 SGHRS, CDR2 YFSETQ. This CDR3 comprises 15 residues. V was clipped by 6 bases and J by 0 bases; unmatched bases: 8. The material was peripheral blood, obtained before any cancer treatment. The TCR comes from a male donor aged 60 or over with stage I lung adenocarcinoma. The chain is built from TRBV5-1 and TRBJ1-1; TRBD1 agrees at 7 bases. The CDR3 spells CASKDRIFVNTEAFF. CDR3 nucleotides: TGCGCCAGCAAGGACAGGATCTTCGTGAACACTGAAGCTTTCTTT.